Sequencing of this T cell receptor beta chain was carried out in a study of control samples from healthy donors and cancer patients. Profiled with immunoSEQ multiplex PCR; TCRdb holds only in-frame clones, not every one. The table records 130,000 to 150,000 clones, about 95% of them present only once. V was cut by 2 bases and J by 3 bases, with 10 bases left in between. In germline, CDR1 is SQVTM, CDR2 ANQGSEA. The CDR3 has 14 amino acids. Sequencing input: PBMCs. The TCR comes from a man aged 55 to 70 with colorectal cancer. The rearrangement links TRBV29-1 to TRBJ2-2; D not certain. CDR3: CSVERNGYTGELFF. The CDR3 DNA reads TGCAGCGTTGAAAGGAATGGTTACACCGGGGAGCTGTTTTTT.